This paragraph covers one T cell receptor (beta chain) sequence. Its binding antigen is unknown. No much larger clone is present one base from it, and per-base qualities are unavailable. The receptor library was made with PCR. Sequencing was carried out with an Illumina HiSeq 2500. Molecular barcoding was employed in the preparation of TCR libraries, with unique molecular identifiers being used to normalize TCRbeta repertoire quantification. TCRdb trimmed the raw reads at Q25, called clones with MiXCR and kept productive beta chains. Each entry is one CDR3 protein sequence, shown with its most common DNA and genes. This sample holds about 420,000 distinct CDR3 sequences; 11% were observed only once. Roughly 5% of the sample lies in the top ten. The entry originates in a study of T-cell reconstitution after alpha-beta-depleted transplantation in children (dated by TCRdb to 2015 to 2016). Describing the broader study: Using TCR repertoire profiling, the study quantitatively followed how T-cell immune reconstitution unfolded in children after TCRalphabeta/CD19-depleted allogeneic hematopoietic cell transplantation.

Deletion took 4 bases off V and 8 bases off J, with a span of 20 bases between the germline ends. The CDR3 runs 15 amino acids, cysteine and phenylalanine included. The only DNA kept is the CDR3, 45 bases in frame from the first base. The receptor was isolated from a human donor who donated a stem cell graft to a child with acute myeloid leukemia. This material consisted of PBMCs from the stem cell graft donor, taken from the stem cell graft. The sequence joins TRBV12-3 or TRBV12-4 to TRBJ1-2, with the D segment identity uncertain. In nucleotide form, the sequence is TGTGCCAGCAGTTCCACCTCGCGGGCCGACTGGGGCTACACCTTC. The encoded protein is CASSSTSRADWGYTF.